This TCR beta chain was obtained from a study of a mutant IDH1 vaccine in newly diagnosed glioma. Study details: The sex distribution of treated patients was about 62% male and around 40% female, with a mean age of roughly 40 years. Patients previously underwent radiotherapy, temozolomide, or both, and most underwent both.

Regarding time point: baseline, week 1 (first vaccination visit). The treatment is: pre-vaccination baseline after standard-of-care therapy. Only in-frame clones appear in the TCRdb table, and some are missing; sequencing was by immunoSEQ multiplex PCR. Found here are approximately 52,000 clones, 65% to 80% of them singletons; the top ten hold less than 2%. Source: PBMCs, taken from a glioma patient treated with radiotherapy, temozolomide or both. The clonotype was recovered from a middle-aged woman with glioma.

CDR3 protein: CASSTGGRETQYF. The CDR3 nucleotides are TGCGCCAGCAGCACAGGGGGGAGGGAGACCCAGTACTTC. This rearrangement joins TRBV10-2 to TRBJ2-5; 8 nucleotides align to TRBD1. The J segment lost 5 bases and the V segment lost 6 bases, leaving 5 bases of the junction unmatched. This CDR3 has 13 residues. The germline gives CDR1 WSHSY, CDR2 SAAADI.